This T cell receptor beta chain stems from a study of T-cell memory formation after mild COVID-19. Whole-study findings and limits: CD8+ contracting clones occupied EMRA, while CD4+ ones occupied mainly CM and EM.

Looked up from germline, CDR1 is MNHNY and CDR2 is SVGAGI (reference sequence). J gave up 4 bases and V 5 bases, and 11 bases lay outside the gene matches. The CDR3 has 16 residues. This clonotype occurred a few times. No antigen is known for it. A 5'RACE reaction primed in the constant segment made cDNA libraries of TCR alpha and TCR beta, and these carried sample barcodes and UMIs. MiXCR, run by TCRdb on the 5' RACE reads, gives a single entry per CDR3 protein. The profile shows some 440,000 distinct CDR3 sequences, around 25% of them singletons. Sequencing used PBMCs or a T cell subset sorted from them (not recorded which). The sequence was obtained from an adult woman who had mild COVID-19 (a few samples of this study predate the infection). Cell type and time point are not known. The rearrangement uses TRBV6-6 and TRBJ2-3, with TRBD2 matching 8 bases. Here the CDR3 reads CASSAGSGSQADTQYF. CDR3 nucleotides: TGTGCCAGCAGTGCTGGCAGCGGGAGTCAGGCAGATACGCAGTATTTT.